This T cell receptor (beta chain) was documented in a study of shared clonotypes between healthy human individuals. Study-wide results and limits: Relative to memory subsets, naive subsets generally showed larger estimated richness.

Only CD45RO-negative cells positively selected for CCR7 counted as naive CD8 cells, so terminally differentiated effector memory CD45RA+ cells were excluded. In regard to this clone: Its antigen is unknown.

Trimming removed 5 bases at V and 2 bases at J, with 16 bases between. The CDR3 totals 15 residues. From germline, CDR1 is SGHAT and CDR2 FQNNGV. TCRdb's copy holds only in-frame clones and misses some; the assay was immunoSEQ multiplex PCR. The table shows roughly 2,000,000 clones, with around 93% occurring only once. The V and J genes are TRBV11-2 and TRBJ2-7; D tentatively fits TRBD1 or TRBD2 (5 bases each). This sequence originates from a man between 18 and 35 years old in good health. Some clones in this sample may be carry-over from other donors' samples. Sequenced sample: naive CD8+ T cells from PBMCs. In nucleotides, the CDR3 is TGTGCCAGCAGCACTACCCGGGACGGAGCCTACGAGCAGTACTTC. Protein sequence: CASSTTRDGAYEQYF.